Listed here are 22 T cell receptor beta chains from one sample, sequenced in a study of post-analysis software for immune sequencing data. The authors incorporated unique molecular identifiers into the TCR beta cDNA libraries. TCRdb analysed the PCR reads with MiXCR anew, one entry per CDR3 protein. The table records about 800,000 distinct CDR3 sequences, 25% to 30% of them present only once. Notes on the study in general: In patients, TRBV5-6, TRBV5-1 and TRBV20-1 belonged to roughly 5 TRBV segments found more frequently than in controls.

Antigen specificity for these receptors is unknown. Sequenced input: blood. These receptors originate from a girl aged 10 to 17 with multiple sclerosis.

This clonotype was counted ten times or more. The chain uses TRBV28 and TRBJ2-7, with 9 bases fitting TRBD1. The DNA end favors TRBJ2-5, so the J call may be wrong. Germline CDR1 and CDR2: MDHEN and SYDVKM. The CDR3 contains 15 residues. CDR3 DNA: TGTGCCAGCAGTTTACGGGGACAGGGTAGGGAGACCCAGTACTTC. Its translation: CASSLRGQGRETQYF.

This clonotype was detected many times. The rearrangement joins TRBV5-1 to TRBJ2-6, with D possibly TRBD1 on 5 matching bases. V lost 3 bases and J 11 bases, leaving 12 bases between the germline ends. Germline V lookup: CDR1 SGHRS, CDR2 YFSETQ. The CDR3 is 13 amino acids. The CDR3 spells CASSSGKGYVLTF. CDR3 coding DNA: TGCGCCAGCAGCTCAGGGAAGGGATACGTCCTGACTTTC.

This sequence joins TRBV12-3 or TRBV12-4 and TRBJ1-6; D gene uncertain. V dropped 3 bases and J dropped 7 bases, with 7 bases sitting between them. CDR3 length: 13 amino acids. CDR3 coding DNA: TGTGCCAGCAGTTTTCCGGAAAATTCACCCCTCCACTTT. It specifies CASSFPENSPLHF.

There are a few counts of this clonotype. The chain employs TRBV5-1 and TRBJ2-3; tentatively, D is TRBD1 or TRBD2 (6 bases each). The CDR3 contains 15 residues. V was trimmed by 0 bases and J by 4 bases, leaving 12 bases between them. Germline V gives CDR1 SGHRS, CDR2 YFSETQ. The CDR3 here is CASSLVGGRPDTQYF. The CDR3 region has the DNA TGCGCCAGCAGCTTGGTCGGGGGCCGCCCAGATACGCAGTATTTT.

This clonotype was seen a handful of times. CDR3 DNA: TGTGCCAGCAGTTTCCCAGCGCTTGGAAACATTCAGTACTTC. Encoded protein: CASSFPALGNIQYF. The chain has TRBV28 and TRBJ2-4; D not certain. V was pared by 3 bases and J by 6 bases, with 12 bases between. Germline V gene sequence: CDR1 MDHEN, CDR2 SYDVKM. The CDR3 is 14 residues long.

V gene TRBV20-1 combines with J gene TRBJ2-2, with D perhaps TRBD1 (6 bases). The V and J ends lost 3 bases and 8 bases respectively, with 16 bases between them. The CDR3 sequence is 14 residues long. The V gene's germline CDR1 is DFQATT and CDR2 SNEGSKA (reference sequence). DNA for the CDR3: TGCAGTGCTAGGTTGGCCCAGGGGTTGGGGGAGCTGTTTTTT. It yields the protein CSARLAQGLGELFF.

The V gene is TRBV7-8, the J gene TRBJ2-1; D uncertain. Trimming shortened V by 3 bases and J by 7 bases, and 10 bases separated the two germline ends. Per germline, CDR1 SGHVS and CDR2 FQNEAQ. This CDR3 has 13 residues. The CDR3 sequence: CASSFLPWNEQFF. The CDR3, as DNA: TGTGCCAGCAGCTTCTTACCTTGGAATGAGCAGTTCTTC. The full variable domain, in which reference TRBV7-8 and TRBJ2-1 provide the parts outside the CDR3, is GAGVSQSPRYKVAKRGQDVALRCDPISGHVSLFWYQQALGQGPEFLTYFQNEAQLDKSGLPSDRFFAERPEGSVSTLKIQRTQQEDSAVYLCASSFLPWNEQFFGPGTRLTVL.

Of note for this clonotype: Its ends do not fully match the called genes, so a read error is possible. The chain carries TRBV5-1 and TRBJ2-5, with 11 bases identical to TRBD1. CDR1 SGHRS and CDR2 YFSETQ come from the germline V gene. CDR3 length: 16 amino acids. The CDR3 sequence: CTSRSSGQGARETQYF. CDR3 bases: TGCACCAGCAGATCTTCCGGACAGGGGGCCCGTGAGACCCAGTACTTC.

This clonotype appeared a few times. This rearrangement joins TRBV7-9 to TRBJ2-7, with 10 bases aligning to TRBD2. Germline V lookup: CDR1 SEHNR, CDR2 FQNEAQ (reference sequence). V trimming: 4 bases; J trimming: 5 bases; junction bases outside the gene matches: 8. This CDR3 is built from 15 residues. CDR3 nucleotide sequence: TGTGCCAGCAGCTCAGAGCTAGCGGGAGCGGACGAGCAGTACTTC. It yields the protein CASSSELAGADEQYF.

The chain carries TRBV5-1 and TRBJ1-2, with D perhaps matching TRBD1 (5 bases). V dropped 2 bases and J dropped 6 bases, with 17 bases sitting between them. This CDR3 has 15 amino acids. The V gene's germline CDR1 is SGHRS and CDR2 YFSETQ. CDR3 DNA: TGCGCCAGCAGCTTTGGGGACGGGAGGACCAATGGCTACACCTTC. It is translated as CASSFGDGRTNGYTF.

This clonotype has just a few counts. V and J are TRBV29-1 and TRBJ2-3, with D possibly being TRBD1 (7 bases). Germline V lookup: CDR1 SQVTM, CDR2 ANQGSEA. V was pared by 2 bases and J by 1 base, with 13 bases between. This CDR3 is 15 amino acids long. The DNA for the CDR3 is TGCAGCGTTGAACTGGCCAGGGGGGGCACAGATACGCAGTATTTT. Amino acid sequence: CSVELARGGTDTQYF.

As DNA, the CDR3 is TGCAGTGCTAGGTCGAGCGGGCCGTGGGAGCAGTACTTC. It codes for CSARSSGPWEQYF. This chain uses TRBV20-1 with TRBJ2-7; a weak D match, TRBD2 (6 bases). The CDR3 extends over 13 amino acids. Germline CDR1 reads DFQATT; CDR2 reads SNEGSKA (reference sequence). V was trimmed by 3 bases and J by 7 bases, leaving 16 bases between them.

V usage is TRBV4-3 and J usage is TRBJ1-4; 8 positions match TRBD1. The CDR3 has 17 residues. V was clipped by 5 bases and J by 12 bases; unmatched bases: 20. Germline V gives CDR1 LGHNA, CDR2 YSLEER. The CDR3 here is CASSSPAQGALFGELFF. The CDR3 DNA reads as TGCGCCAGCAGCTCCCCCGCCCAGGGGGCCTTATTCGGGGAACTGTTTTTT.

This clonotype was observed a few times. The CDR3 region has the DNA TGTGCCATCAGTGAGTCGGCAGGCCATGCAACTAATGAAAAACTGTTTTTT. This sequence encodes CAISESAGHATNEKLFF. This chain connects TRBV10-3 to TRBJ1-4; D unclear. Trimming cost V 0 bases and J 0 bases, with 11 bases left between them. Germline V lookup: CDR1 ENHRY, CDR2 SYGVKD. This CDR3 has 17 residues.

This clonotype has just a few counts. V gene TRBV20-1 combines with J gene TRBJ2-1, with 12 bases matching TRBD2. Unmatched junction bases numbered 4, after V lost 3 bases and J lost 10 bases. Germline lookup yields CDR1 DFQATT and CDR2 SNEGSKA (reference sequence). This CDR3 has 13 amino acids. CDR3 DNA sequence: TGCAGTGCTAGTTCTAGCGGGGGGGTGGAGCAGTTCTTC. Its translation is CSASSSGGVEQFF.

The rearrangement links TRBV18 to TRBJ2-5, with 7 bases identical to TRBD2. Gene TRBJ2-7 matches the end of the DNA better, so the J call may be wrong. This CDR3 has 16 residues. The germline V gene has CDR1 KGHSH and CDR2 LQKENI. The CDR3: CASSPLSSGVRYEQYF. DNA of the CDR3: TGTGCCAGCTCACCACTCTCCAGCGGGGTGAGATACGAGCAGTACTTC.

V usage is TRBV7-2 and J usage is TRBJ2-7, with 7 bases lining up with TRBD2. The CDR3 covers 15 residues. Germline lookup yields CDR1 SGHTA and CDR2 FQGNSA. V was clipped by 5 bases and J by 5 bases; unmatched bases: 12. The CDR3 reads CASSLFRGGRNEQYF. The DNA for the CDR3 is TGTGCCAGCAGCCTCTTTCGGGGCGGGAGAAACGAGCAGTACTTC. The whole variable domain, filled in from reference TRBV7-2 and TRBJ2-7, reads GAGVSQSPSNKVTEKGKDVELRCDPISGHTALYWYRQSLGQGLEFLIYFQGNSAPDKSGLPSDRFSAERTGGSVSTLTIQRTQQEDSAVYLCASSLFRGGRNEQYFGPGTRLTVT.

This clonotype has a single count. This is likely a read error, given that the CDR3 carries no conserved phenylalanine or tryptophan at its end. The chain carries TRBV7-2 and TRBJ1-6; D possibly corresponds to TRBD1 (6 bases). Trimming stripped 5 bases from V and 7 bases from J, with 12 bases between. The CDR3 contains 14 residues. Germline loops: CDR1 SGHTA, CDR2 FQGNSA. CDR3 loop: CASSRPGHNSPLHC. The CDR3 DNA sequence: TGTGCCAGCAGCCGACCGGGACACAATTCACCCCTCCACTGT.

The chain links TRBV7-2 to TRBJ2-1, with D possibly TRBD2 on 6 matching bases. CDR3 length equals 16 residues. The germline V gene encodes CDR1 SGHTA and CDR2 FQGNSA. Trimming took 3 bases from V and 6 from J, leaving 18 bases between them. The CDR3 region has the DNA TGTGCCAGCAGCTTCGCGGGACTCGGACACCCCAATGAGCAGTTCTTC. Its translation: CASSFAGLGHPNEQFF.

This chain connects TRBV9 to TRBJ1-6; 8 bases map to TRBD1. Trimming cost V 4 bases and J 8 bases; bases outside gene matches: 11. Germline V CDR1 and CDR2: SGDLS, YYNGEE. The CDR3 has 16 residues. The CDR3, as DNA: TGTGCCAGCAGCTTGACGGACAGGGCGACGGATTCACCCCTCCACTTT. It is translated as CASSLTDRATDSPLHF.

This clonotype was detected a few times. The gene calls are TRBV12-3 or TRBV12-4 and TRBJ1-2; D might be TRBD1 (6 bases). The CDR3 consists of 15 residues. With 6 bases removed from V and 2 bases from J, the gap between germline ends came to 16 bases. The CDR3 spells CASSSRDKGNYGYTF. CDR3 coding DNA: TGTGCCAGCAGCTCCCGGGACAAGGGCAACTATGGCTACACCTTC.

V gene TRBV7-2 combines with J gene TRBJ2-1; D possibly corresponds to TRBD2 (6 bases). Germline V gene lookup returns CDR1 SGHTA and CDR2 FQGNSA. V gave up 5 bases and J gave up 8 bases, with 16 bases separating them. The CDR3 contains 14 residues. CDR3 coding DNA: TGTGCCAGCAGCAGGCGGGACTGGGTTGATGAGCAGTTCTTC. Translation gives CASSRRDWVDEQFF. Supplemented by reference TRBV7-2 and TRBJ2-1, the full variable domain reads GAGVSQSPSNKVTEKGKDVELRCDPISGHTALYWYRQSLGQGLEFLIYFQGNSAPDKSGLPSDRFSAERTGGSVSTLTIQRTQQEDSAVYLCASSRRDWVDEQFFGPGTRLTVL.